The 12 T cell receptor beta chains below come from one sample, sequenced in a study of follicular helper T cells after annual influenza vaccination. Time point in this sample: 2015-2016 season, 7 days after influenza vaccination. Clones were sequenced by immunoSEQ multiplex PCR, and TCRdb holds only the in-frame ones, with some missing. Among about 10,000 clones listed, roughly 85% were seen once. The sample in question was CXCR5- memory CD4+ T cells sorted from blood, obtained 7 days after influenza vaccination. These receptor sequences come from an adult who received the influenza vaccine.

This chain joins TRBV19 and TRBJ2-3; D might be TRBD1 (6 bases). This CDR3 has 14 amino acids. Germline assignment: CDR1 LNHDA and CDR2 SQIVND (reference sequence). The V end was cut by 2 bases, the J end by 3 bases, with 9 bases between. The CDR3 spells CASSIQGSTDTQYF. The CDR3 nucleotides are TGTGCCAGTAGTATACAGGGGTCGACAGATACGCAGTATTTT. Looking up the rest from reference TRBV19 and TRBJ2-3 gives the full variable domain: DGGITQSPKYLFRKEGQNVTLSCEQNLNHDAMYWYRQDPGQGLRLIYYSQIVNDFQKGDIAEGYSVSREKKESFPLTVTSAQKNPTAFYLCASSIQGSTDTQYFGPGTRLTVL.

This clone was counted once. The rearrangement links TRBV4-2 to TRBJ2-2; no clear D. Per the germline V gene, CDR1 is LGHNA and CDR2 is YNFKEQ. V was trimmed by 0 bases and J by 5 bases, leaving 7 bases between them. This CDR3 has 14 residues. CDR3 coding DNA: TGTGCCAGCAGCCAAGAGCCCCATACCGGGGAGCTGTTTTTT. As protein: CASSQEPHTGELFF.

V gene TRBV5-1 combines with J gene TRBJ2-6, with D hard to call. This CDR3 is built from 13 residues. Germline V CDR1 and CDR2: SGHRS, YFSETQ. Trimming shortened V by 5 bases and J by 0 bases, and 3 bases separated the two germline ends. The CDR3 reads CASSVSGANVLTF. The CDR3 coding sequence is TGCGCCAGCAGTGTCTCTGGGGCCAACGTCCTGACTTTC.

The sample holds one count of this clone. The chain employs TRBV5-1 and TRBJ2-7; perhaps TRBD2 as D (6 bases). Germline loops: CDR1 SGHRS, CDR2 YFSETQ. This CDR3 spans 16 amino acids. Trimming cost V 2 bases and J 5 bases, with 20 bases left between them. CDR3 DNA sequence: TGCGCCAGCAGCTTCGGTAGGGGCGGGGTGATAGACGAGCAGTACTTC. This sequence encodes CASSFGRGGVIDEQYF.

This sequence joins TRBV28 and TRBJ2-1, with 7 positions matching TRBD2. This CDR3 has 16 amino acids. V lost 1 base to trimming and J lost 4 bases; unmatched junction nucleotides: 7. The germline V gene has CDR1 MDHEN and CDR2 SYDVKM. The DNA of the CDR3 is TGTGCCAGCAGTTTATCGGGGATGGGGGGGTACAATGAGCAGTTCTTC. Amino acids: CASSLSGMGGYNEQFF.

The J gene is TRBJ2-3, the V gene TRBV10-3; D may be TRBD2 (6 bases). This CDR3 is built from 15 residues. Trimming pared 6 bases from V and 2 bases from J, leaving 15 bases between. Germline V CDR1 and CDR2: ENHRY, SYGVKD. The CDR3 nucleotides are TGTGCCATCAGCTTAGGGACTCTGATCACAGATACGCAGTATTTT. Translating gives CAISLGTLITDTQYF.

In its sample, this clone was seen a few times. V gene TRBV7-9 combines with J gene TRBJ1-6; possibly TRBD1 for D (6 bases). V was pared by 2 bases and J by 10 bases, with 15 bases between. This CDR3 region has 15 residues. Germline V gene sequence: CDR1 SEHNR, CDR2 FQNEAQ (reference sequence). DNA of the CDR3: TGTGCCAGCAGCTTATGGCAGGGGTCTCAATCACCCCTCCACTTT. Translation: CASSLWQGSQSPLHF. Based on the CDR3 plus reference TRBV7-9 and TRBJ1-6, the full variable domain is DTGVSQNPRHKITKRGQNVTFRCDPISEHNRLYWYRQTLGQGPEFLTYFQNEAQLEKSRLLSDRFSAERPKGSFSTLEIQRTEQGDSAMYLCASSLWQGSQSPLHFGNGTRLTVT.

The rearrangement uses TRBV5-1 and TRBJ2-7, with D perhaps matching TRBD1 or TRBD2 (5 bases each). The CDR3 has 13 residues. Germline CDR1 and CDR2: SGHRS and YFSETQ. The ends were cut back, 0 bases at V and 6 bases at J, with 10 bases in the middle. CDR3 nucleotides: TGCGCCAGCAGCTTGGTAGAGGGGTTCGAGCAGTACTTC. Translated: CASSLVEGFEQYF.

This clone was seen more than once but under ten times. The chain uses TRBV5-8 and TRBJ2-7, with D possibly being TRBD1 (5 bases). This CDR3 has 12 residues. The V end was cut by 2 bases, the J end by 5 bases, with 8 bases between. Per the germline V gene, CDR1 is SGHTS and CDR2 is YDEGEE. The CDR3 sequence is CASSLDSNEQYF. The CDR3, as DNA: TGTGCCAGCAGCTTAGACAGCAACGAGCAGTACTTC.

This sequence joins TRBV11-2 and TRBJ1-1, with D possibly TRBD1 on 6 matching bases. Per germline, CDR1 SGHAT and CDR2 FQNNGV. This CDR3 region has 14 residues. V gave up 5 bases and J gave up 1 base, with 11 bases separating them. CDR3 nucleotide sequence: TGTGCCAGCAGCCCTCCGGGACAGAACACTGAAGCTTTCTTT. Its protein is CASSPPGQNTEAFF.

The rearrangement links TRBV9 to TRBJ2-7; TRBD1 aligns across 8 bases. Looked up from germline, CDR1 is SGDLS and CDR2 is YYNGEE. This CDR3 contains 16 residues. With V trimmed by 5 bases and J by 2 bases, 12 bases remained unmatched. For the CDR3, the DNA is TGTGCCAGCAGTCCTAGTTCCGGGACAGGTACCTACGAGCAGTACTTC. As protein: CASSPSSGTGTYEQYF. The whole variable domain, remainder taken from reference TRBV9 and TRBJ2-7, is DSGVTQTPKHLITATGQRVTLRCSPRSGDLSVYWYQQSLDQGLQFLIQYYNGEERAKGNILERFSAQQFPDLHSELNLSSLELGDSALYFCASSPSSGTGTYEQYFGPGTRLTVT.

The genes are TRBV18 and TRBJ1-4; D is unresolved. The length of the CDR3 is 14 residues. Trimming stripped 2 bases from V and 7 bases from J, with 11 bases between. The germline V gene encodes CDR1 KGHSH and CDR2 LQKENI. CDR3 in amino acids: CASSPRAVGEKLFF. The CDR3 DNA sequence: TGTGCCAGCTCACCAAGGGCGGTGGGTGAAAAACTGTTTTTT.